The 2 T cell receptor beta chains below all came from one sample that was sequenced in a study of spatial heterogeneity in lung cancer. One entry per CDR3 protein, called by TCRdb with MiXCR from the 5' RACE reads. This table holds roughly 5,000 distinct CDR3 sequences, roughly 15% found once. Findings and limits, study-wide: Expanded alpha and beta TCR counts within tumors tracked tumor mutation counts.

As for time point: sample taken at primary tumor resection. No antigen has been identified for these receptors. The sample here was lung tumor tissue, taken at surgery. The receptors derive from a male donor with early-stage non-small cell lung cancer.

The chain recombines TRBV6-5 with TRBJ1-5; D is uncertain. The CDR3 extends over 12 amino acids. In germline, CDR1 is MNHEY, CDR2 SVGAGI. Trimming pared 0 bases from V and 6 bases from J, leaving 3 bases between. This CDR3 reads CASSYSGQPQHF. The DNA of the CDR3 is TGTGCCAGCAGTTACTCGGGTCAGCCCCAGCATTTT.

By share, this clonotype ranks as large. The chain joins TRBV18 to TRBJ2-3; D ambiguous. Trimming shortened V by 2 bases and J by 0 bases, and 0 bases separated the two germline ends. CDR3 length: 12 residues. Germline V gives CDR1 KGHSH, CDR2 LQKENI. This CDR3 reads CASSPSTDTQYF. The CDR3 bases are TGTGCCAGCTCACCAAGCACAGATACGCAGTATTTT. Looking up the rest from reference TRBV18 and TRBJ2-3 gives the full variable domain: NAGVMQNPRHLVRRRGQEARLRCSPMKGHSHVYWYRQLPEEGLKFMVYLQKENIIDESGMPKERFSAEFPKEGPSILRIQQVVRGDSAAYFCASSPSTDTQYFGPGTRLTVL.